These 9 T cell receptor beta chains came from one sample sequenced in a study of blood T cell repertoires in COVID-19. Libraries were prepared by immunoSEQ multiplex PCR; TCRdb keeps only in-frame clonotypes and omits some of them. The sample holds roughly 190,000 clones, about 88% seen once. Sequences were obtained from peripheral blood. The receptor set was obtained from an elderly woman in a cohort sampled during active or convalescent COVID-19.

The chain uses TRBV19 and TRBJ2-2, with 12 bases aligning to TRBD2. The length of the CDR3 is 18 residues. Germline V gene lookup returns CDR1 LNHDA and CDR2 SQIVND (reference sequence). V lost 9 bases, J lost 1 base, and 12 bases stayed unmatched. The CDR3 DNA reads TGTGCCAGCTCCTATCGGACTAGCGGGACCCGGAACACCGGGGAGCTGTTTTTT. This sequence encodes CASSYRTSGTRNTGELFF.

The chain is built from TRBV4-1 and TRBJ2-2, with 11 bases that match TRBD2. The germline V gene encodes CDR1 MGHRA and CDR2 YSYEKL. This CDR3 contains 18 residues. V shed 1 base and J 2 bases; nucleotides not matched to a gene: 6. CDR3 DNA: TGCGCCAGCAGCCAAGGCCCTAGCGGGAGGCTCAACACCGGGGAGCTGTTTTTT. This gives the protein CASSQGPSGRLNTGELFF.

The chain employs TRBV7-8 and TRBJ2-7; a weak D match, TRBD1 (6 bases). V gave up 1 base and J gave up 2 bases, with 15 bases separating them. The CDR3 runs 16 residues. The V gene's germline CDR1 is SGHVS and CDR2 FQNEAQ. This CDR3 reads CASSLDTGRWTYEQYF. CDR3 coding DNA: TGTGCCAGCAGCTTAGATACAGGGCGGTGGACCTACGAGCAGTACTTC.

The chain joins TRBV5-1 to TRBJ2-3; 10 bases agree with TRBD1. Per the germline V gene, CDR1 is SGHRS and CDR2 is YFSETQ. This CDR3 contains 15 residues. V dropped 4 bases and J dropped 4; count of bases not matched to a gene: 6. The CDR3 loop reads CASSPTGGVSDTQYF. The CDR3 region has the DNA TGCGCCAGCAGCCCGACAGGGGGCGTTTCAGATACGCAGTATTTT.

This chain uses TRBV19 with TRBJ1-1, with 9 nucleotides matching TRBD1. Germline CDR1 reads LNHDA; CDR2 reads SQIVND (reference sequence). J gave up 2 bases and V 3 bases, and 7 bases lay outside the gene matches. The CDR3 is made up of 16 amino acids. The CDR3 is CASSIGTGYPNTEAFF. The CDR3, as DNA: TGTGCCAGTAGTATCGGGACAGGGTACCCAAACACTGAAGCTTTCTTT.

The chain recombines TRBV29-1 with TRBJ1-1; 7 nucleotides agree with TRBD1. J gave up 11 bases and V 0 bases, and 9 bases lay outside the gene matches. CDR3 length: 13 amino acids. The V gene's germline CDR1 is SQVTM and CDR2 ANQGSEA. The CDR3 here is CSVEDSRQGRAFF. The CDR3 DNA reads TGCAGCGTTGAAGATAGCCGACAGGGTAGGGCTTTCTTT.

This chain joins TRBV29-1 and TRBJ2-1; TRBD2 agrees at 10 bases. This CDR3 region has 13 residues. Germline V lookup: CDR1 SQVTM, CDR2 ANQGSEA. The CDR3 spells CGGGLANYNEQFF. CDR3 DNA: TGCGGGGGGGGACTAGCGAACTACAATGAGCAGTTCTTC.

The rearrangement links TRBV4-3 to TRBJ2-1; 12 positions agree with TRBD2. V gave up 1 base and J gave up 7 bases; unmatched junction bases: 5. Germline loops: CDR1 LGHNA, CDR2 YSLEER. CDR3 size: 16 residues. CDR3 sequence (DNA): TGCGCCAGCAGCCAAGGGTTCCTAGCGGGGGGGAATGAGCAGTTCTTC. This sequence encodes CASSQGFLAGGNEQFF.

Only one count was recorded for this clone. This CDR3 reads CASSLGFSSDPYNEQFF. CDR3 bases: TGTGCCAGCAGCTTAGGGTTTAGCTCAGATCCATACAATGAGCAGTTCTTC. J is TRBJ2-1 and V is TRBV7-9; no definite D call. This CDR3 is 17 amino acids long. V lost 1 base and J 4 bases, leaving 17 bases between the germline ends. Germline CDR1 reads SEHNR; CDR2 reads FQNEAQ (reference sequence).